Listed below are T cell receptor beta chains from one sample, sequenced in a study of blood T cell repertoires in COVID-19. Repertoires were generated with immunoSEQ multiplex PCR, while TCRdb's copy carries only in-frame clones and drops some. This sample has over 110,000 clones, with over 70% found just once. The sequenced material came from peripheral blood. The receptors were gathered from a woman in her fifties or sixties with acute or convalescent COVID-19. The CDR3 runs from the conserved cysteine through the conserved F or W. D genes are given only for firm matches. Clone size, where shown, is once, few, many, or a class for clones that have expanded.

CDR3nt: TGTGCCACCAGTGATTACATAACAGATACGCAGTATTTT
CDR3aa: CATSDYITDTQYF
j_gene: TRBJ2-3
d_gene: -
abundance: -
v_gene: TRBV24-1

CDR3nt: TGTGCCAGCAGAATAGGGGGCTACTACGAGCAGTACTTC
CDR3aa: CASRIGGYYEQYF
j_gene: TRBJ2-7
d_gene: TRBD1
abundance: -
v_gene: TRBV6-5

CDR3nt: TGTGCCAGCAGCCTTCAGAGGACTAGTGGAAATGAGCAGTTCTTC
CDR3aa: CASSLQRTSGNEQFF
j_gene: TRBJ2-1
d_gene: TRBD2
abundance: -
v_gene: TRBV11-2

CDR3nt: TGTGCCAGCAGCTTATCATCGACTAGCTTACATACGCAGTATTTT
CDR3aa: CASSLSSTSLHTQYF
j_gene: TRBJ2-3
d_gene: TRBD2
abundance: once
v_gene: TRBV11-3

CDR3nt: TGTGCCAGCAGCCAAGGAGGGACTAGTATCTACGAGCAGTACTTC
CDR3aa: CASSQGGTSIYEQYF
j_gene: TRBJ2-7
d_gene: TRBD2
abundance: -
v_gene: TRBV4-2

CDR3nt: TGTGCCAGCAGTCTCAGCTCTGGGGCCAACGTCCTGACTTTC
CDR3aa: CASSLSSGANVLTF
j_gene: TRBJ2-6
d_gene: -
abundance: -
v_gene: TRBV27

CDR3nt: TGTGCCAGCAGCGTAGGAATCTGGGTTGGTAGCGGGAATACTTACAATGAGCAGTTCTTC
CDR3aa: CASSVGIWVGSGNTYNEQFF
j_gene: TRBJ2-1
d_gene: TRBD2
abundance: -
v_gene: TRBV9

CDR3nt: TGTGCCACCAGTGAACCCGAGGACTGGACTAACTCCTACGAGCAGTACTTC
CDR3aa: CATSEPEDWTNSYEQYF
j_gene: TRBJ2-7
d_gene: -
abundance: -
v_gene: TRBV24-1

CDR3nt: TGCGCCAGCAACTCCAGGGGGGATACGCAGTATTTT
CDR3aa: CASNSRGDTQYF
j_gene: TRBJ2-3
d_gene: TRBD1
abundance: -
v_gene: TRBV5-1

CDR3nt: TGTGCCAGCACCGACGGGGACAGATCCTACGAGCAGTACTTC
CDR3aa: CASTDGDRSYEQYF
j_gene: TRBJ2-7
d_gene: TRBD1
abundance: -
v_gene: TRBV6-6

CDR3nt: TGTGCCAGCAGCCGCGGGAGAGAATACGAGCAGTACTTC
CDR3aa: CASSRGREYEQYF
j_gene: TRBJ2-7
d_gene: TRBD2
abundance: -
v_gene: TRBV5-6

CDR3nt: TGTGCCATCAGTGAGGGGGTAGGGGGTGGCTACGAGCAGTACTTC
CDR3aa: CAISEGVGGGYEQYF
j_gene: TRBJ2-7
d_gene: -
abundance: -
v_gene: TRBV10-3

CDR3nt: TGCGCCAGCAGCCCATCCGGGACAGGGACTGGAAACACCATATATTTT
CDR3aa: CASSPSGTGTGNTIYF
j_gene: TRBJ1-3
d_gene: TRBD1
abundance: -
v_gene: TRBV5-1

CDR3nt: TGCGCCAGCAGCCAAGGACTAGCGGGTCTCCAAGAGACCCAGTACTTC
CDR3aa: CASSQGLAGLQETQYF
j_gene: TRBJ2-5
d_gene: TRBD2
abundance: -
v_gene: TRBV5-1

CDR3nt: TGTGCCAGTAGTAGATCGGGTTTCAATCAGCCCCAGCATTTT
CDR3aa: CASSRSGFNQPQHF
j_gene: TRBJ1-5
d_gene: -
abundance: -
v_gene: TRBV19

CDR3nt: TGCGCCAGCGCTTTAGGCGGGGGCGAAAAACTGTTTTTT
CDR3aa: CASALGGGEKLFF
j_gene: TRBJ1-4
d_gene: -
abundance: -
v_gene: TRBV5-1

CDR3nt: TGTGCCAGCAGTGAAATCGGCGCTAGAGATGAGCAGTTCTTC
CDR3aa: CASSEIGARDEQFF
j_gene: TRBJ2-1
d_gene: -
abundance: -
v_gene: TRBV25-1

CDR3nt: TGTGCCAGCAGTTCAAGACTAGCGGGAGGGGTTTACAATGAGCAGTTCTTC
CDR3aa: CASSSRLAGGVYNEQFF
j_gene: TRBJ2-1
d_gene: TRBD2
abundance: -
v_gene: TRBV28

CDR3nt: TGTGCCAGCAGCTCAATCTTAAGGGGAACAGGGAGGAACACTGAAGCTTTCTTT
CDR3aa: CASSSILRGTGRNTEAFF
j_gene: TRBJ1-1
d_gene: -
abundance: -
v_gene: TRBV5-6

CDR3nt: TGTGCCTCCGAGGGTCCTTTTCGACCAGATACGCAGTATTTT
CDR3aa: CASEGPFRPDTQYF
j_gene: TRBJ2-3
d_gene: -
abundance: -
v_gene: TRBV30

CDR3nt: TGTGCCAGCAGCGCCTACATGACAGAAGCTTTCTTT
CDR3aa: CASSAYMTEAFF
j_gene: TRBJ1-1
d_gene: -
abundance: -
v_gene: TRBV11-2

CDR3nt: TGTGCCAGCAGTCCTGCTGAGCTTAATGAGCAGTTCTTC
CDR3aa: CASSPAELNEQFF
j_gene: TRBJ2-1
d_gene: -
abundance: -
v_gene: TRBV7-2

CDR3nt: TGCGCCAGCAGCGGCGACGACAGGGGGCGAGGCTATGGCTACACCTTC
CDR3aa: CASSGDDRGRGYGYTF
j_gene: TRBJ1-2
d_gene: TRBD1
abundance: -
v_gene: TRBV5-1

CDR3nt: TGCAGCGTTGAAGTCAGCTATGGCTACACCTTC
CDR3aa: CSVEVSYGYTF
j_gene: TRBJ1-2
d_gene: -
abundance: -
v_gene: TRBV29-1

CDR3nt: TGTGCCAGCACCCCCGGACAGGCAACTAATGAAAAACTGTTTTTT
CDR3aa: CASTPGQATNEKLFF
j_gene: TRBJ1-4
d_gene: TRBD1
abundance: few
v_gene: TRBV28

CDR3nt: TGCGCCAGCAGCCAAGAGGGTACAGGGTACTTGTATGGCTACACCTTC
CDR3aa: CASSQEGTGYLYGYTF
j_gene: TRBJ1-2
d_gene: -
abundance: -
v_gene: TRBV4-1

CDR3nt: TGTGCCAGCAGCCAAGGCGCTGGGCGGGTGGCCTACGAGCAGTACTTC
CDR3aa: CASSQGAGRVAYEQYF
j_gene: TRBJ2-7
d_gene: -
abundance: -
v_gene: TRBV3-1/TRBV3-2

CDR3nt: TGTGCCAGCAGTTTAGGGACTGAGCGTGATACGCAGTATTTT
CDR3aa: CASSLGTERDTQYF
j_gene: TRBJ2-3
d_gene: -
abundance: -
v_gene: TRBV28

CDR3nt: TGTGCCAGCAGGGCCGGACTAGCGGGAGCAAGCCTACTAGAGCAGTACTTC
CDR3aa: CASRAGLAGASLLEQYF
j_gene: TRBJ2-7
d_gene: TRBD2
abundance: few
v_gene: TRBV5-4

CDR3nt: TGCGCCAGCAGCTTGGGTTTAGGAGGGAGGAACACCGGGGAGCTGTTTTTT
CDR3aa: CASSLGLGGRNTGELFF
j_gene: TRBJ2-2
d_gene: -
abundance: -
v_gene: TRBV5-1

CDR3nt: TGCGCCAGCAGCTTGGTAGGGGACGAGCAGTACTTC
CDR3aa: CASSLVGDEQYF
j_gene: TRBJ2-7
d_gene: -
abundance: -
v_gene: TRBV5-1

CDR3nt: TGCGCCAGCAGCCCGGGAGGGACTTATGGGAACAATGAGCAGTTCTTC
CDR3aa: CASSPGGTYGNNEQFF
j_gene: TRBJ2-1
d_gene: TRBD2
abundance: -
v_gene: TRBV5-1

CDR3nt: TGTGCCTATACGACAGGGCTCCATGGCTACACCTTC
CDR3aa: CAYTTGLHGYTF
j_gene: TRBJ1-2
d_gene: TRBD1
abundance: -
v_gene: TRBV30

CDR3nt: TGTGCCAGCAGTCCTAGCCTGGGCTCCTACAATGAGCAGTTCTTC
CDR3aa: CASSPSLGSYNEQFF
j_gene: TRBJ2-1
d_gene: -
abundance: few
v_gene: TRBV28

CDR3nt: TGTGCCAGCAGCAGACTAGCGGGAGGGCTTGAGCAGTACTTC
CDR3aa: CASSRLAGGLEQYF
j_gene: TRBJ2-7
d_gene: TRBD2
abundance: -
v_gene: TRBV6-5

CDR3nt: TGCGCCAGCAGCTTGCCCCGAGGTATTTTGGGGTCGAGGACAGGGAGCTATGGCTACACCTTC
CDR3aa: CASSLPRGILGSRTGSYGYTF
j_gene: TRBJ1-2
d_gene: TRBD1
abundance: -
v_gene: TRBV5-1

CDR3nt: TGTGCCAGCAGATCTGAAGCGGTCTCCTACGAGCAGTACTTC
CDR3aa: CASRSEAVSYEQYF
j_gene: TRBJ2-7
d_gene: -
abundance: -
v_gene: TRBV2

CDR3nt: TGTGCCACCGGAGTCCCGACTGCGTCTGGAAACACCATATATTTT
CDR3aa: CATGVPTASGNTIYF
j_gene: TRBJ1-3
d_gene: -
abundance: once
v_gene: TRBV5-4

CDR3nt: TGCGCCAGCAGCTTGGTATTAGGCACAGATACGCAGTATTTT
CDR3aa: CASSLVLGTDTQYF
j_gene: TRBJ2-3
d_gene: -
abundance: -
v_gene: TRBV5-1

CDR3nt: TGTGCCAGCAGCGCAGGGAACAATGAGCAGTTCTTC
CDR3aa: CASSAGNNEQFF
j_gene: TRBJ2-1
d_gene: -
abundance: once
v_gene: TRBV13

CDR3nt: TGTGCCAGCAGAGAAACGGACAGCACCGGGGAGCTGTTTTTT
CDR3aa: CASRETDSTGELFF
j_gene: TRBJ2-2
d_gene: -
abundance: -
v_gene: TRBV28

CDR3nt: TGCGCCAGCAGCCGGGGACAGGGGTCCTACGAGCAGTACTTC
CDR3aa: CASSRGQGSYEQYF
j_gene: TRBJ2-7
d_gene: TRBD1
abundance: -
v_gene: TRBV5-1

CDR3nt: TGTGCCAGCAGCCACGGAGCAGGGGGCAGGTACGAGCAGTACTTC
CDR3aa: CASSHGAGGRYEQYF
j_gene: TRBJ2-7
d_gene: TRBD1
abundance: -
v_gene: TRBV7-9

CDR3nt: TGTGCCAGCAGACTAGCGGGAGGACTCTACGAGCAGTACTTC
CDR3aa: CASRLAGGLYEQYF
j_gene: TRBJ2-7
d_gene: TRBD2
abundance: -
v_gene: TRBV2

CDR3nt: TGTGCCAGCAGTGAATGGCGGGGGGATTTCTTT
CDR3aa: CASSEWRGDFF
j_gene: TRBJ1-1
d_gene: -
abundance: -
v_gene: TRBV6-1

CDR3nt: TGTGCCAGCAGCCAAGTTAGGGGTAACACTGAAGCTTTCTTT
CDR3aa: CASSQVRGNTEAFF
j_gene: TRBJ1-1
d_gene: -
abundance: -
v_gene: TRBV14

CDR3nt: TGTGCCAGTAGTACTCTAGCGGGTGGAAAAGAGACCCAGTACTTC
CDR3aa: CASSTLAGGKETQYF
j_gene: TRBJ2-5
d_gene: TRBD2
abundance: -
v_gene: TRBV19

CDR3nt: TGTGCCAGCAGAACCTCCCTAGGGGATCCGAATGAGCAGTTCTTC
CDR3aa: CASRTSLGDPNEQFF
j_gene: TRBJ2-1
d_gene: -
abundance: -
v_gene: TRBV6-5

CDR3nt: TGTGCCAGCAGCTTCCCACAAGGACTAGCTGGGGCCTACGAGCAGTACTTC
CDR3aa: CASSFPQGLAGAYEQYF
j_gene: TRBJ2-7
d_gene: TRBD2
abundance: once
v_gene: TRBV7-9

CDR3nt: TGCGCCAGCAGCCAACTCACGACAGGGGTGAACACTGAAGCTTTCTTT
CDR3aa: CASSQLTTGVNTEAFF
j_gene: TRBJ1-1
d_gene: TRBD1
abundance: -
v_gene: TRBV4-1

CDR3nt: TGTGCCTGGAGTAACTCCAGGGTGGTAACATACGAGCAGTACTTC
CDR3aa: CAWSNSRVVTYEQYF
j_gene: TRBJ2-7
d_gene: -
abundance: -
v_gene: TRBV30

CDR3nt: TGTGCCAGTAGATTTGGGCCCCTCTACAATGAGCAGTTCTTC
CDR3aa: CASRFGPLYNEQFF
j_gene: TRBJ2-1
d_gene: -
abundance: few
v_gene: TRBV19

CDR3nt: TGTGCCATGACGACTAGCGGGGATTACGAGCAGTACTTC
CDR3aa: CAMTTSGDYEQYF
j_gene: TRBJ2-7
d_gene: TRBD2
abundance: -
v_gene: TRBV5-4

CDR3nt: TGTGCCAGCAGTCCCCGAGCCCGGATCACAGCCTACGAGCAGTACTTC
CDR3aa: CASSPRARITAYEQYF
j_gene: TRBJ2-7
d_gene: -
abundance: once
v_gene: TRBV27

CDR3nt: TGTGCCAGCAGCTTGGCGGTCGACCAGTACTTC
CDR3aa: CASSLAVDQYF
j_gene: TRBJ2-5
d_gene: -
abundance: -
v_gene: TRBV5-8

CDR3nt: TGTGCCAGCAGCCAAGATCGACGCAGGGGGCCTTACAATGAGCAGTTCTTC
CDR3aa: CASSQDRRRGPYNEQFF
j_gene: TRBJ2-1
d_gene: TRBD1
abundance: -
v_gene: TRBV14

CDR3nt: TGTGCCAGCAGAAGACAGGGGCACTATGGCTACACCTTC
CDR3aa: CASRRQGHYGYTF
j_gene: TRBJ1-2
d_gene: TRBD1
abundance: -
v_gene: TRBV11-2

CDR3nt: TGTGCCAGCTCACTGGGACAGGATCCCTCCAGCGAGTACTTC
CDR3aa: CASSLGQDPSSEYF
j_gene: TRBJ2-7
d_gene: TRBD1
abundance: -
v_gene: TRBV18

CDR3nt: TGCAGCGTTGTAGACCGACAGGGGCGGGACGCGAACACTGAAGCTTTCTTT
CDR3aa: CSVVDRQGRDANTEAFF
j_gene: TRBJ1-1
d_gene: TRBD1
abundance: -
v_gene: TRBV29-1